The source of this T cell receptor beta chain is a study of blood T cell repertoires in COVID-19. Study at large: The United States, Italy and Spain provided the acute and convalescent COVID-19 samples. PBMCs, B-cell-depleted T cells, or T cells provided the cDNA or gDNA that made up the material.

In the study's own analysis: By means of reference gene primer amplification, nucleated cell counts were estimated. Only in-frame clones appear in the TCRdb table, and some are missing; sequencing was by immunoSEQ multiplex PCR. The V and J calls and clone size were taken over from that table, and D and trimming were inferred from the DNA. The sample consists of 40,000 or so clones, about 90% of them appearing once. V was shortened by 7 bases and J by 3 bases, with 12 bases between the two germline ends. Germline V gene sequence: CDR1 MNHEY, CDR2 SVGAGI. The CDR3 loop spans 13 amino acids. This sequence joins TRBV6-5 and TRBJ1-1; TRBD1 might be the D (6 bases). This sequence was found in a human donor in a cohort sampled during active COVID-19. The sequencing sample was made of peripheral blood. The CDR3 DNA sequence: TGTGCCAGCAAAAGGACAGTCCACACTGAAGCTTTCTTT. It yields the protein CASKRTVHTEAFF.